These 27 T cell receptor beta chains were all obtained from the same sample, sequenced in a study of blood T cell repertoires in COVID-19. Profiling relied on immunoSEQ multiplex PCR, and the TCRdb table lists in-frame clones only, not all of them. The sample yields roughly 77,000 clones, roughly 90% seen once. Sequencing was done on a sample of peripheral blood. These TCRs come from a man aged 50 to 60 with active COVID-19.

The chain carries TRBV9 and TRBJ1-2; TRBD1 agrees at 10 bases. Trimming cost V 4 bases and J 7 bases; bases outside gene matches: 13. CDR1 is SGDLS and CDR2 is YYNGEE in the germline V gene. This CDR3 is 16 amino acids long. The CDR3 spells CASSPGTGVFSFGYTF. CDR3 nucleotides: TGTGCCAGCAGCCCTGGGACAGGGGTTTTTTCTTTTGGCTACACCTTC.

The V call is TRBV11-3, the J call TRBJ1-4; possible D gene TRBD1, 5 bases. Deletions cut 1 base from V and 0 bases from J, with 12 bases between. The length of the CDR3 is 17 residues. Germline values: CDR1 SGHNT, CDR2 YENEEA. This chain's CDR3 is CASSLGQRQTTNEKLFF. CDR3 nucleotide sequence: TGTGCCAGCAGCTTAGGACAGAGACAGACAACTAATGAAAAACTGTTTTTT.

The J gene is TRBJ1-2, the V gene TRBV5-1, with D uncertain. Germline loops: CDR1 SGHRS, CDR2 YFSETQ. The CDR3 is 13 residues long. V lost 1 base and J 8 bases, leaving 12 bases between the germline ends. In DNA form, the CDR3 reads TGCGCCAGCAGCTTGATCGGGGAGAGGGGCTACACCTTC. Its translation: CASSLIGERGYTF.

This sequence joins TRBV6-6 and TRBJ1-6; D is ambiguous. The germline gives CDR1 MNHNY, CDR2 SVGAGI (reference sequence). V lost 10 bases and J lost 4, with 14 bases in between. CDR3 length: 14 residues. CDR3 bases: TGTGCCACCAGACTTACCGAGTATAATTCACCCCTCCACTTT. It specifies CATRLTEYNSPLHF.

The chain employs TRBV6-7 and TRBJ2-7, with D tentatively TRBD2 (5 bases). TRBV6-7 is placed among ORFs of uncertain function. Trimming pared 8 bases from V and 7 bases from J, leaving 15 bases between. The CDR3 totals 12 residues. CDR3 sequence: CASHRRRGEQYF. For the CDR3, the DNA is TGTGCCAGCCACCGGAGGCGTGGGGAGCAGTACTTC.

The chain joins TRBV28 to TRBJ1-6; no firm D call. Trimming shortened V by 2 bases and J by 6 bases, and 11 bases separated the two germline ends. There are 15 residues in the CDR3. Germline CDR1 reads MDHEN; CDR2 reads SYDVKM. The chain's CDR3 is CASSLQPGLNSPLHF. The CDR3 nucleotides read TGTGCCAGCAGTTTACAGCCAGGTCTTAATTCACCCCTCCACTTT.

The V gene is TRBV6-2 or TRBV6-3, the J gene TRBJ1-1; D remains ambiguous. V lost 0 bases and J 6 bases, leaving 8 bases between the germline ends. The length of the CDR3 is 13 residues. The germline gives CDR1 MNHEY, CDR2 SVGEGT. CDR3 coding DNA: TGTGCCAGCAGTTACTCTAGCTCTCCTGAAGCTTTCTTT. Protein sequence: CASSYSSSPEAFF.

The chain recombines TRBV28 with TRBJ1-1, with TRBD1 identical over 8 bases. This CDR3 region has 19 residues. The germline V gene has CDR1 MDHEN and CDR2 SYDVKM. With V trimmed by 2 bases and J by 6 bases, 20 bases remained unmatched. In DNA form, the CDR3 reads TGTGCCAGCAGTTTAGGGACAGGTCCATTTAAGGGGGAAAACCCTGAAGCTTTCTTT. Translating it yields CASSLGTGPFKGENPEAFF.

The chain joins TRBV19 to TRBJ1-5, with a possible D match to TRBD1 (5 bases). The CDR3 consists of 14 residues. V lost 7 bases and J lost 1, with 11 bases in between. CDR1 and CDR2 (germline): LNHDA, SQIVND (reference sequence). For the CDR3, the DNA is TGTGCCAGTAAAGGGGTCCTAAGCAATCAGCCCCAGCATTTT. Translating it yields CASKGVLSNQPQHF. The full variable domain, rest sourced from reference TRBV19 and TRBJ1-5, is DGGITQSPKYLFRKEGQNVTLSCEQNLNHDAMYWYRQDPGQGLRLIYYSQIVNDFQKGDIAEGYSVSREKKESFPLTVTSAQKNPTAFYLCASKGVLSNQPQHFGDGTRLSIL.

V usage is TRBV3-1 (or the pseudogene TRBV3-2) and J usage is TRBJ2-1; 10 positions match TRBD2. Germline V gene lookup returns CDR1 LGHDT and CDR2 YNNKEL (reference sequence). The CDR3 sequence is 13 residues long. Unmatched junction bases numbered 2, after V lost 5 bases and J lost 7 bases. The CDR3 DNA reads TGTGCCAGCAGCTCGGGACTAGCGAATGAGCAGTTCTTC. It is translated as CASSSGLANEQFF.

This clone was found once. This chain uses TRBV10-3 with TRBJ2-5; 7 bases match TRBD2. V lost 3 bases, J lost 2 bases, and 6 bases stayed unmatched. The CDR3 covers 15 residues. Germline V CDR1 and CDR2: ENHRY, SYGVKD. CDR3 coding DNA: TGTGCCATCAGTGACGAAACTAGCGCACAAGAGACCCAGTACTTC. Its translation: CAISDETSAQETQYF.

The rearrangement uses TRBV28 and TRBJ2-1; 10 bases align to TRBD1. The CDR3 runs to 15 residues. Germline lookup yields CDR1 MDHEN and CDR2 SYDVKM. The V segment lost 5 bases and the J segment 5 bases; nucleotides outside the gene matches: 6. CDR3 coding DNA: TGTGCCAGCAGTCTAATAGGGACAGGGGACAATGAGCAGTTCTTC. It translates to CASSLIGTGDNEQFF.

The rearrangement links TRBV10-3 to TRBJ2-3, with a possible D match to TRBD2 (6 bases). Germline CDR1 ENHRY, CDR2 SYGVKD. V shed 6 bases and J shed 6 bases, with 19 bases lying between them. The CDR3 sequence is 15 residues long. As DNA, the CDR3 is TGTGCCATCAGGGGGGACTTCCCCCGTGGGGATACGCAGTATTTT. It is translated as CAIRGDFPRGDTQYF.

The chain uses TRBV7-2 and TRBJ2-5; a possible D gene is TRBD1 (6 bases). V shed 6 bases and J shed 7 bases, with 18 bases lying between them. The CDR3 contains 14 residues. CDR1 is SGHTA and CDR2 is FQGNSA in the germline V gene. The CDR3 sequence is CASRQGPRLGTQYF. As DNA, the CDR3 is TGTGCCAGCAGACAGGGACCCCGGTTGGGGACCCAGTACTTC. Complete variable domain (other parts from reference TRBV7-2 and TRBJ2-5): GAGVSQSPSNKVTEKGKDVELRCDPISGHTALYWYRQSLGQGLEFLIYFQGNSAPDKSGLPSDRFSAERTGGSVSTLTIQRTQQEDSAVYLCASRQGPRLGTQYFGPGTRLLVL.

The chain employs TRBV6-2 or TRBV6-3 and TRBJ2-1; a possible D gene is TRBD2 (5 bases). The CDR3 is made up of 16 amino acids. The germline V and J ends were trimmed by 4 bases and 6 bases, with 19 bases remaining between them. Germline V gene lookup returns CDR1 MNHEY and CDR2 SVGEGT. The CDR3: CASSWPPLIARNEQFF. The CDR3 DNA sequence: TGTGCCAGCAGTTGGCCCCCCCTAATAGCGCGCAATGAGCAGTTCTTC.

The chain couples TRBV9 to TRBJ2-7; TRBD2 aligns across 13 bases. Germline CDR1 SGDLS, CDR2 YYNGEE. CDR3 length: 17 amino acids. V gave up 2 bases and J gave up 2 bases; unmatched junction bases: 7. The CDR3, as DNA: TGTGCCAGCAGCGTGTCCTCGACTAGCGGGAGGACCTACGAGCAGTACTTC. This translates into CASSVSSTSGRTYEQYF. The complete variable domain, with remaining parts taken from reference TRBV9 and TRBJ2-7, reads DSGVTQTPKHLITATGQRVTLRCSPRSGDLSVYWYQQSLDQGLQFLIQYYNGEERAKGNILERFSAQQFPDLHSELNLSSLELGDSALYFCASSVSSTSGRTYEQYFGPGTRLTVT.

This CDR3 reads CASSSRTGATGELFF. The CDR3 DNA reads as TGTGCCAGCAGCTCAAGGACAGGGGCAACCGGGGAGCTGTTTTTT. The genes are TRBV5-4 and TRBJ2-2, with 9 positions matching TRBD1. The CDR3 has 15 residues. Trimming at V came to 3 bases and at J to 5 bases, leaving 5 bases not matched to a gene. Germline CDR1 is SGHNT and CDR2 is YYREEE (reference sequence).

About this clone itself: A read error may account for a junction end that differs from germline. The V and J genes are TRBV12-3 or TRBV12-4 and TRBJ2-5, with 8 bases identical to TRBD2. CDR3 length equals 13 residues. This CDR3 is CASSLAGGRTQYF. The CDR3 region has the DNA TGTGCCAGCAGTCTAGCGGGCGGGAGGACCCAGTACTTC.

J is TRBJ2-1 and V is TRBV30, with D tentatively TRBD1 (5 bases). The CDR3 extends over 15 amino acids. V gave up 4 bases and J gave up 2 bases, with 15 bases separating them. Per the germline V gene, CDR1 is GTSNPN and CDR2 is SVGIG (reference sequence). For the CDR3, the DNA is TGTGCCTGGATTCAGGGCGCAATCCCCTACAATGAGCAGTTCTTC. The encoded protein is CAWIQGAIPYNEQFF.

The V gene is TRBV11-2, the J gene TRBJ2-1; 7 bases agree with TRBD2. Germline V gene sequence: CDR1 SGHAT, CDR2 FQNNGV. The J segment lost 5 bases and the V segment lost 8 bases, leaving 9 bases of the junction unmatched. The CDR3 is 14 amino acids. CDR3 protein: CASGPGLKNNEQFF. The CDR3 DNA reads as TGTGCCAGCGGGCCGGGACTAAAAAACAATGAGCAGTTCTTC.

The rearrangement links TRBV28 to TRBJ2-7; D possibly corresponds to TRBD2 (6 bases). V lost 2 bases, J lost 4 bases, and 12 bases lay in between. The length of the CDR3 is 14 residues. Germline values: CDR1 MDHEN, CDR2 SYDVKM. CDR3 in DNA: TGTGCCAGCAGTTTAACTAGCATTGGTTACGAGCAGTACTTC. This translates into CASSLTSIGYEQYF.

The chain links TRBV14 to TRBJ1-6; TRBD1 agrees at 10 bases. With 4 bases clipped from V and 9 bases from J, the junction kept 3 bases outside the gene matches. This CDR3 is 14 amino acids long. Germline-derived CDR1 and CDR2 are SGHDN and FVKESK. The CDR3 here is CASSPGTGVSPLHF. The CDR3 nucleotides are TGTGCCAGCAGCCCCGGGACAGGGGTTTCACCCCTCCACTTT. Looking up the rest from reference TRBV14 and TRBJ1-6 gives the full variable domain: EAGVTQFPSHSVIEKGQTVTLRCDPISGHDNLYWYRRVMGKEIKFLLHFVKESKQDESGMPNNRFLAERTGGTYSTLKVQPAELEDSGVYFCASSPGTGVSPLHFGNGTRLTVT.

V and J are TRBV24-1 and TRBJ1-1; weak D call: TRBD1 (5 bases). CDR1 and CDR2 from the germline V gene are KGHDR and SFDVKD. Trimming removed 4 bases from V and 1 base from J, with 9 bases in between. The CDR3 has 14 amino acids. CDR3 in amino acids: CATSETGRNTEAFF. The CDR3 bases are TGTGCCACCAGTGAAACAGGACGGAACACTGAAGCTTTCTTT.

This clone was counted a few times. The chain links TRBV10-3 to TRBJ1-6, with unresolved D. V lost 4 bases and J 9 bases, leaving 13 bases between the germline ends. The CDR3 sequence is 14 residues long. From germline, CDR1 is ENHRY and CDR2 SYGVKD. CDR3 DNA sequence: TGTGCCATCAGTGCCCGGGAAATTCGTTCACCCCTCCACTTT. Translated, it gives CAISAREIRSPLHF.

J is TRBJ1-1 and V is TRBV5-5; 12 positions agree with TRBD1. Trimming cost V 0 bases and J 5 bases; bases outside gene matches: 17. Germline V gene sequence: CDR1 SGHKS, CDR2 YYEKEE (reference sequence). The CDR3 is made up of 20 amino acids. The CDR3 coding sequence is TGTGCCAGCAGCTTGGTGGGGGGCCTCCCGGGACAGGGGGCTGGTACTGAAGCTTTCTTT. It is translated as CASSLVGGLPGQGAGTEAFF.

The V and J genes are TRBV24-1 and TRBJ2-3; 8 positions agree with TRBD1. Trimming at V came to 3 bases and at J to 4 bases, leaving 11 bases not matched to a gene. Germline CDR1 KGHDR, CDR2 SFDVKD. The CDR3 has 17 residues. The CDR3 sequence is CATSDRFKDRAADTQYF. CDR3 sequence (DNA): TGTGCCACCAGTGATCGATTCAAGGACAGGGCCGCAGATACGCAGTATTTT.

There are a few counts of this clone. The chain uses TRBV7-9 and TRBJ2-7; D gene ambiguous. The germline V gene has CDR1 SEHNR and CDR2 FQNEAQ (reference sequence). With 5 bases removed from V and 0 bases from J, the gap between germline ends came to 5 bases. The CDR3 spans 12 residues. CDR3: CASSPSSYEQYF. The CDR3 DNA is TGTGCCAGCAGCCCTAGCTCCTACGAGCAGTACTTC. Based on the CDR3 plus reference TRBV7-9 and TRBJ2-7, the full variable domain is DTGVSQNPRHKITKRGQNVTFRCDPISEHNRLYWYRQTLGQGPEFLTYFQNEAQLEKSRLLSDRFSAERPKGSFSTLEIQRTEQGDSAMYLCASSPSSYEQYFGPGTRLTVT.